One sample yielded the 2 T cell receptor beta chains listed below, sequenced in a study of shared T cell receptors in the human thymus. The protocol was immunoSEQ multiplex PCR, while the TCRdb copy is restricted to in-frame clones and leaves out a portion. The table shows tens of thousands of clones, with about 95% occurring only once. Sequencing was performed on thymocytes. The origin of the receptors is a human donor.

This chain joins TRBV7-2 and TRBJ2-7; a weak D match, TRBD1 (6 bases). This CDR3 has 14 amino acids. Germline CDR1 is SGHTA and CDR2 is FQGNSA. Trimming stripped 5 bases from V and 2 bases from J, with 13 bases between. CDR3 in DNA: TGTGCCAGCAGCCTCCGACAGGCACCCTACGAGCAGTACTTC. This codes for CASSLRQAPYEQYF. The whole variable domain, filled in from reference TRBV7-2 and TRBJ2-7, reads GAGVSQSPSNKVTEKGKDVELRCDPISGHTALYWYRQSLGQGLEFLIYFQGNSAPDKSGLPSDRFSAERTGGSVSTLTIQRTQQEDSAVYLCASSLRQAPYEQYFGPGTRLTVT.

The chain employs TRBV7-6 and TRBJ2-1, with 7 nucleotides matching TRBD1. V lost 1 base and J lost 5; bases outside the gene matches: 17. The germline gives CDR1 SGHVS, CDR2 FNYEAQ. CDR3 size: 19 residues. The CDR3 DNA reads TGTGCCAGCAGCTTAGGTGACAGGGCCTTAAATAGGTCCCACAATGAGCAGTTCTTC. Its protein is CASSLGDRALNRSHNEQFF.